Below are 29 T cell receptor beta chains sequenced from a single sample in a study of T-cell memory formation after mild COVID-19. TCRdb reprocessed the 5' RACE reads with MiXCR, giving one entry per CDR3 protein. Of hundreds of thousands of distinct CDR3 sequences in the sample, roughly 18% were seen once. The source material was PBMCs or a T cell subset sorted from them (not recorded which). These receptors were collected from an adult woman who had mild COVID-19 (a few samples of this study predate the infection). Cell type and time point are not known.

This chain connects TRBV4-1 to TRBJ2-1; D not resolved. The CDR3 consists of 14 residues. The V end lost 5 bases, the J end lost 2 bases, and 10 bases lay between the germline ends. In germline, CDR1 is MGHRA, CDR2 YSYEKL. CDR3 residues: CASSSDSAYNEQFF. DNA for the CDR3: TGCGCCAGCAGCTCAGACTCTGCCTACAATGAGCAGTTCTTC.

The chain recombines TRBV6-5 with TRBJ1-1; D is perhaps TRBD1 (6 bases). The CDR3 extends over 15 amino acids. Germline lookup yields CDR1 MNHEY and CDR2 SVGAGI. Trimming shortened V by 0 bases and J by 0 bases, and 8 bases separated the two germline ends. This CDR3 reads CASSYSGQVNTEAFF. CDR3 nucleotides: TGTGCCAGCAGTTACTCGGGACAAGTGAACACTGAAGCTTTCTTT.

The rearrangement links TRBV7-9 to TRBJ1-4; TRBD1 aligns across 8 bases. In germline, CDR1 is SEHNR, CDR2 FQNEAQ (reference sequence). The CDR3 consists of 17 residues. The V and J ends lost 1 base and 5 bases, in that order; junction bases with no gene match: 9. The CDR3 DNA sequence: TGTGCCAGCAGCTTAGTCCTGGGGACAGGCCCAAATGAAAAACTGTTTTTT. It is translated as CASSLVLGTGPNEKLFF.

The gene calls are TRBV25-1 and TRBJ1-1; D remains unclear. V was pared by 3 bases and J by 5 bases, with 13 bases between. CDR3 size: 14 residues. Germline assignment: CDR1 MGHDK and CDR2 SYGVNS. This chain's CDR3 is CASSERGSDTEAFF. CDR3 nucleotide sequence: TGTGCCAGCAGTGAGCGGGGTTCGGATACTGAAGCTTTCTTT.

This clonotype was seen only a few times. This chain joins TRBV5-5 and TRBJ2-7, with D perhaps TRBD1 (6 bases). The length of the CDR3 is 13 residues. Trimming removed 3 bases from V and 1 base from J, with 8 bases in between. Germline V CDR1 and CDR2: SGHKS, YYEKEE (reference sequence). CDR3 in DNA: TGTGCCAGCAGCTGGGACATTTCCTACGAGCAGTACTTC. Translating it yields CASSWDISYEQYF.

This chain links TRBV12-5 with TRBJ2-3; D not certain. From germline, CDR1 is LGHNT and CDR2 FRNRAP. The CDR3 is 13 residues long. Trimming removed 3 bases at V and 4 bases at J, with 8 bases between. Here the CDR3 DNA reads TGTGCTAGTGGTTTCCTTAGCCCAGATACGCAGTATTTT. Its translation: CASGFLSPDTQYF.

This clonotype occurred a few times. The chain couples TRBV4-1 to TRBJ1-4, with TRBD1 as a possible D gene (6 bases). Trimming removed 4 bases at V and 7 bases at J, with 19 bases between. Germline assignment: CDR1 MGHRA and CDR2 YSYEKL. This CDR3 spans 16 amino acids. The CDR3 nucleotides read TGCGCCAGCAGCCCGAGGGGGAAGGAGAATAGTGAAAAACTGTTTTTT. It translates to CASSPRGKENSEKLFF.

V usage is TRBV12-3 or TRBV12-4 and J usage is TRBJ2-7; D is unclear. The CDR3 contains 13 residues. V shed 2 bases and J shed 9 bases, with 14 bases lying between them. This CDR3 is CASSLLGNVGQYF. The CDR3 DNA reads TGTGCCAGCAGTTTATTGGGGAACGTGGGGCAGTACTTC.

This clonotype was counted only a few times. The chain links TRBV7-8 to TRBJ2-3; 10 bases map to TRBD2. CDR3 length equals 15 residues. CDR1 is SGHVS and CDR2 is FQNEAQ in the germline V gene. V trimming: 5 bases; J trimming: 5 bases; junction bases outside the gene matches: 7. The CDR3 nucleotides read TGTGCCAGCAGCGACAGCGGGGGGGTTAGAGATACGCAGTATTTT. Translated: CASSDSGGVRDTQYF.

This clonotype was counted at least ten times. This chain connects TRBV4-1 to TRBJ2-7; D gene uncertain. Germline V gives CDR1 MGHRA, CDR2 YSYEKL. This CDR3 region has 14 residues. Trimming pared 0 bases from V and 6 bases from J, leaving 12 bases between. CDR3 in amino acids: CASSQEHGVSEQYF. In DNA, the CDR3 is TGCGCCAGCAGCCAAGAGCACGGCGTCAGCGAGCAGTACTTC.

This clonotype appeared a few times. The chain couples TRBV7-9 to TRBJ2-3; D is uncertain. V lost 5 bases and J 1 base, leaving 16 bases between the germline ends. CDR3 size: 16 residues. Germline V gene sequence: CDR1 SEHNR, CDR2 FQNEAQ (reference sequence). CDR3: CASSPNAQAGTDTQYF. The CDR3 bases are TGTGCCAGCAGCCCCAACGCCCAAGCCGGCACAGATACGCAGTATTTT.

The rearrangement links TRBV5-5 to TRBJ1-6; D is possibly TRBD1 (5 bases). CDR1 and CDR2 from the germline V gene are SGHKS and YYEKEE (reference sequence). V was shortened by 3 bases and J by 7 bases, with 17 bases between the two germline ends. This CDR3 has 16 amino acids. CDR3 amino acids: CASSSTAGRENSPLHF. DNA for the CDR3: TGTGCCAGCAGCTCGACAGCGGGACGGGAGAATTCACCCCTCCACTTT.

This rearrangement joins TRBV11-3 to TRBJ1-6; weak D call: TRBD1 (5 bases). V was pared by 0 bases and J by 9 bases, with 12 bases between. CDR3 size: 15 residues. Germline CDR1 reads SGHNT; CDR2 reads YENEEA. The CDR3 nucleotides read TGTGCCAGCAGCTTAGATCCGGGGGATGGTTCACCCCTCCACTTT. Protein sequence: CASSLDPGDGSPLHF. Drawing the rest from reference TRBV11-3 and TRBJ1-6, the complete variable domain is EAGVVQSPRYKIIEKKQPVAFWCNPISGHNTLYWYLQNLGQGPELLIRYENEEAVDDSQLPKDRFSAERLKGVDSTLKIQPAELGDSAVYLCASSLDPGDGSPLHFGNGTRLTVT.

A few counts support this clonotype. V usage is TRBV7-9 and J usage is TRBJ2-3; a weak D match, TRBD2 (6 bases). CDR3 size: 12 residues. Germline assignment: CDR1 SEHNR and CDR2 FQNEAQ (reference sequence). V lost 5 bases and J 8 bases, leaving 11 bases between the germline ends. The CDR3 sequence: CASSRDSPTQYF. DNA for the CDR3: TGTGCCAGCAGCCGGGACTCTCCTACGCAGTATTTT.

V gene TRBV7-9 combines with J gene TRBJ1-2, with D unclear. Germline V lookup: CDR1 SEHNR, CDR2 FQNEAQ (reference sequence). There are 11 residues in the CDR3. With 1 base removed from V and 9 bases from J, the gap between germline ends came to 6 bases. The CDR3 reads CASSLEESYTF. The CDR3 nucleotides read TGTGCCAGCAGCTTAGAGGAAAGCTACACCTTC.

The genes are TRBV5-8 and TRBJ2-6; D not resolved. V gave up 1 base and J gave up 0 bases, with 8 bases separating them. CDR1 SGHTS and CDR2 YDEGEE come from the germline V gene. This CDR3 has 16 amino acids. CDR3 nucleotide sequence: TGTGCCAGCAGCTTGAGGGATTTCTCTGGGGCCAACGTCCTGACTTTC. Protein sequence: CASSLRDFSGANVLTF.

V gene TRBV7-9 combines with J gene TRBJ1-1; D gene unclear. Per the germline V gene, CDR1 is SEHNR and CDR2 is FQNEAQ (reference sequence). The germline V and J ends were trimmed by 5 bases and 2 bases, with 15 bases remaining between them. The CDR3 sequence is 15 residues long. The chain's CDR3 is CASSITPRLNTEAFF. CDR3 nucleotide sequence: TGTGCCAGCAGCATCACGCCAAGGCTCAACACTGAAGCTTTCTTT.

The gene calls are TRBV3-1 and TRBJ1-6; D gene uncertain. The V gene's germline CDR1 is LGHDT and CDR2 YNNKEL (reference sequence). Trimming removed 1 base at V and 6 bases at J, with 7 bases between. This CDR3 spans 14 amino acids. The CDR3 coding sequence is TGTGCCAGCAGCCAAGGGCCAGCTAATTCACCCCTCCACTTT. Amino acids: CASSQGPANSPLHF.

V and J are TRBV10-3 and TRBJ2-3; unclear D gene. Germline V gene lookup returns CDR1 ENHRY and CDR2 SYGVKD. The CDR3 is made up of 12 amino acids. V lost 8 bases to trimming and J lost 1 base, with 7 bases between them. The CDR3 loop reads CAISARTDTQYF. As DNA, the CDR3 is TGTGCCATCTCAGCACGCACAGATACGCAGTATTTT.

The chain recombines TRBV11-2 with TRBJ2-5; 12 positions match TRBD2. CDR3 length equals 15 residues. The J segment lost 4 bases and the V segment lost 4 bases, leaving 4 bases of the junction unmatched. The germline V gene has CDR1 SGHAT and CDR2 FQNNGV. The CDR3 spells CASSSLTSGGETQYF. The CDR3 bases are TGTGCCAGCAGCTCCTTGACTAGCGGGGGAGAGACCCAGTACTTC.

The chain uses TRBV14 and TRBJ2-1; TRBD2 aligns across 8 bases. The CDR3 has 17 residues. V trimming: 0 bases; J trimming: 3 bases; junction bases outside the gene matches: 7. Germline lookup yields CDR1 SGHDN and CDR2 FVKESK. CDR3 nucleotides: TGTGCCAGCAGCCAAGAAGCTAGCGGGTTTCTCTACAATGAGCAGTTCTTC. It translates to CASSQEASGFLYNEQFF. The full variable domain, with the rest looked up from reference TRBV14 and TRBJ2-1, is EAGVTQFPSHSVIEKGQTVTLRCDPISGHDNLYWYRRVMGKEIKFLLHFVKESKQDESGMPNNRFLAERTGGTYSTLKVQPAELEDSGVYFCASSQEASGFLYNEQFFGPGTRLTVL.

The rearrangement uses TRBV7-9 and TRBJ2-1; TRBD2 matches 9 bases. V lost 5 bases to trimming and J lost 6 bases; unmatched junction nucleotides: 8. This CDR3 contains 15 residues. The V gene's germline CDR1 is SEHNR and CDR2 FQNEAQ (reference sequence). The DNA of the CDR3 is TGTGCCAGCAGCCACAGCGGGAGGCACCCCAATGAGCAGTTCTTC. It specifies CASSHSGRHPNEQFF.

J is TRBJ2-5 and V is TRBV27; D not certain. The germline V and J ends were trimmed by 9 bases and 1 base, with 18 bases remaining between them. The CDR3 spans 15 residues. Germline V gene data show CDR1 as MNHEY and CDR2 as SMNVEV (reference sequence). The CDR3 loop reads CASARQPPLQETQYF. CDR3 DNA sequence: TGTGCCAGTGCCCGGCAGCCCCCACTCCAAGAGACCCAGTACTTC.

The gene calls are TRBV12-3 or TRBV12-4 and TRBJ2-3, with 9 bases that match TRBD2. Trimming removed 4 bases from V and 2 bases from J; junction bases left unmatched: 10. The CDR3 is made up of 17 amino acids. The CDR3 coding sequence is TGTGCCAGCAGTTCCGACCGGACTAGCGATGCCACAGATACGCAGTATTTT. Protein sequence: CASSSDRTSDATDTQYF.

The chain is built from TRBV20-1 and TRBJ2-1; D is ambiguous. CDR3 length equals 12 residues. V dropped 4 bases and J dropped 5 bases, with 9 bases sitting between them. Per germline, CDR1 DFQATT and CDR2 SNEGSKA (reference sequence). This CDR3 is CSANPGHNEQFF. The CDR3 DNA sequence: TGCAGTGCTAATCCGGGTCACAATGAGCAGTTCTTC.

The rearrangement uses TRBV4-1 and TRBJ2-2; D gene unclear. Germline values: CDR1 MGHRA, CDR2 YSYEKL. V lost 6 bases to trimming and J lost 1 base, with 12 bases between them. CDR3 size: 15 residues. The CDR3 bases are TGCGCCAGCAGTCCCTCGTCGGGGAACACCGGGGAGCTGTTTTTT. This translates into CASSPSSGNTGELFF.

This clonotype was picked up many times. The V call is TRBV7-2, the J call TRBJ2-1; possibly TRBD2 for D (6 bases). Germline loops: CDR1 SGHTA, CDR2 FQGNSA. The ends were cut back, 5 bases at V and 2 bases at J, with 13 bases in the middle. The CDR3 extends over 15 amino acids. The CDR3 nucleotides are TGTGCCAGCAGCCTTGGGACTTTGACCTACAATGAGCAGTTCTTC. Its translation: CASSLGTLTYNEQFF. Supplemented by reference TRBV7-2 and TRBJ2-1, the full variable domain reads GAGVSQSPSNKVTEKGKDVELRCDPISGHTALYWYRQSLGQGLEFLIYFQGNSAPDKSGLPSDRFSAERTGGSVSTLTIQRTQQEDSAVYLCASSLGTLTYNEQFFGPGTRLTVL.

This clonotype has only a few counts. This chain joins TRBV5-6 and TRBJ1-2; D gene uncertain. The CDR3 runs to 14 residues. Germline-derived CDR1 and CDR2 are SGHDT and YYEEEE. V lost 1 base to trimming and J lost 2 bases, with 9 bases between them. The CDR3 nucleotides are TGTGCCAGCAGCTTGTACACTTTAAACTATGGCTACACCTTC. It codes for CASSLYTLNYGYTF. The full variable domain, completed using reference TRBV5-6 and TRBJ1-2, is DAGVTQSPTHLIKTRGQQVTLRCSPKSGHDTVSWYQQALGQGPQFIFQYYEEEERQRGNFPDRFSGHQFPNYSSELNVNALLLGDSALYLCASSLYTLNYGYTFGSGTRLTVV.

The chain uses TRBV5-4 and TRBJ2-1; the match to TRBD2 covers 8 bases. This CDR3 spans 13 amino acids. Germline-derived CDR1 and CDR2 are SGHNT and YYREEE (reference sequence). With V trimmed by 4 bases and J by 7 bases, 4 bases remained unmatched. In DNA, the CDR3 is TGTGCCAGCAGCATAGGGACTAGTAATGAGCAGTTCTTC. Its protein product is CASSIGTSNEQFF.